This T cell receptor (beta chain) was recovered during a study of blood T cell repertoires in COVID-19. Study overall: Researchers got acute and convalescent COVID-19 samples from the United States, Italy and Spain. From T cells, B-cell-depleted T cells, or PBMCs came the material, which was cDNA or gDNA.

Generated by immunoSEQ multiplex PCR, the TCRdb table keeps only in-frame clones and is missing some. The data contain around 40,000 clones, around nine tenths of them singletons. Source material: peripheral blood. The sequence came from a man between 50 and 59 years old with active COVID-19.

The CDR3 loop reads CASSLNGGRAADTQYF. The CDR3, as DNA: TGTGCCAGCAGCTTAAATGGCGGGAGGGCCGCAGATACGCAGTATTTT. The chain recombines TRBV11-3 with TRBJ2-3, with 9 bases lining up with TRBD2. Germline CDR1 reads SGHNT; CDR2 reads YENEEA. This CDR3 spans 16 amino acids. J gave up 4 bases and V 2 bases, and 7 bases lay outside the gene matches.